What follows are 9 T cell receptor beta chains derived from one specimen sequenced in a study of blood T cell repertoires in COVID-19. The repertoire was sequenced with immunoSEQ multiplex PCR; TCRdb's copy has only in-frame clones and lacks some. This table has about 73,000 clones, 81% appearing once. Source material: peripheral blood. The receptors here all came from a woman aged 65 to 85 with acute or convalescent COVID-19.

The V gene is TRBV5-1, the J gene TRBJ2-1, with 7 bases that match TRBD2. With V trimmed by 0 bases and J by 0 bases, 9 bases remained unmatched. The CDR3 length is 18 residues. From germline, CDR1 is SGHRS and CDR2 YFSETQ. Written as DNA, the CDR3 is TGCGCCAGCAGCTTGGCCCTAGCGGCTACAAGCTCCTACAATGAGCAGTTCTTC. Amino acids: CASSLALAATSSYNEQFF.

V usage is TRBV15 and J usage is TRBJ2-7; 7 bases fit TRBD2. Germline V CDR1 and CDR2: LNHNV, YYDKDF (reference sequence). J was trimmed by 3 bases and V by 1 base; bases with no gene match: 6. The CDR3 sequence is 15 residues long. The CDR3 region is CATSRVSAGDYEQYF. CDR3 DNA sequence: TGTGCCACCAGCAGAGTGAGCGCGGGAGACTACGAGCAGTACTTC.

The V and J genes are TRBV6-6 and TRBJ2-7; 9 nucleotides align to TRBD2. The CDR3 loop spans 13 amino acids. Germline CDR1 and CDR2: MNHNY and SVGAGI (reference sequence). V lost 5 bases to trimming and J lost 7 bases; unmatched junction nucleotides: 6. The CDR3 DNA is TGTGCCAGCAGTCCTAGCGGGATAAGAGAGCAGTACTTC. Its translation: CASSPSGIREQYF.

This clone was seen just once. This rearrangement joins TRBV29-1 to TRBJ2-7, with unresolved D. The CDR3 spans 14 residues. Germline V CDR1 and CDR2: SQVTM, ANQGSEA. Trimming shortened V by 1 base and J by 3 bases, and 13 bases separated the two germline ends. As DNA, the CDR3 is TGCAGCGTTGAAGTCGGATTTGACTTCTACGAGCAGTACTTC. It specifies CSVEVGFDFYEQYF.

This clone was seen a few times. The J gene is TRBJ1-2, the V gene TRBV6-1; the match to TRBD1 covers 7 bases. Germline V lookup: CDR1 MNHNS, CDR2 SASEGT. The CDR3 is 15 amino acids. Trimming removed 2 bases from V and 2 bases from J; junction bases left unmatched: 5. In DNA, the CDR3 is TGTGCCAGCAGTGAACAACAGACAGGGAACTATGGCTACACCTTC. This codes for CASSEQQTGNYGYTF.

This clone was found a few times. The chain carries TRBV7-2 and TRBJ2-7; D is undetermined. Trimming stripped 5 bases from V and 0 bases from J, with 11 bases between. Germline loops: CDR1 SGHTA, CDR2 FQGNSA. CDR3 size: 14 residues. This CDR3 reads CASSLGPSSYEQYF. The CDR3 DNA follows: TGTGCCAGCAGCCTTGGTCCGAGCTCCTACGAGCAGTACTTC.

CDR3 nucleotide sequence: TGTGCCAGCAGTCTACGGGGGACAGGGAACCAGCCCCAGCATTTT. It specifies CASSLRGTGNQPQHF. The chain carries TRBV28 and TRBJ1-5; the match to TRBD1 covers 9 bases. The CDR3 has 15 amino acids. Germline V gene data show CDR1 as MDHEN and CDR2 as SYDVKM. J was trimmed by 7 bases and V by 5 bases; bases with no gene match: 9.

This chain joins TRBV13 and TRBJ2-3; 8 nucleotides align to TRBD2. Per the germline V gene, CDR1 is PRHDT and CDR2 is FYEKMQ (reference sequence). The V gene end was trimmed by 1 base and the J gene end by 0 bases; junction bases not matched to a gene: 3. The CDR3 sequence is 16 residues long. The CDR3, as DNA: TGTGCCAGCAGCTTAGTAGCGGGAACCAGCACAGATACGCAGTATTTT. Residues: CASSLVAGTSTDTQYF. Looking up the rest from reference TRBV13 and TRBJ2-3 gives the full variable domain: AAGVIQSPRHLIKEKRETATLKCYPIPRHDTVYWYQQGPGQDPQFLISFYEKMQSDKGSIPDRFSAQQFSDYHSELNMSSLELGDSALYFCASSLVAGTSTDTQYFGPGTRLTVL.

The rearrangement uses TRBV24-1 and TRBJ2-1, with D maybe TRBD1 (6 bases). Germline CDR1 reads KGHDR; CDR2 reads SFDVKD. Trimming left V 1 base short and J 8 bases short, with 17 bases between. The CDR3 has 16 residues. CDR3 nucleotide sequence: TGTGCCACCAGTGATTTTATAAAAACAGGGTTCGATGAGCAGTTCTTC. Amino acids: CATSDFIKTGFDEQFF.